This paragraph covers one TCR beta chain sequence. Libraries were prepared by immunoSEQ multiplex PCR; TCRdb keeps only in-frame clonotypes and omits some of them. In the table there are about 200,000 clones, almost 85% of which are singletons. Germline assignment: CDR1 LNHDA and CDR2 SQIVND (reference sequence). Trimming removed 6 bases from V and 14 bases from J, with 16 bases in between. The CDR3 extends over 11 amino acids. The sample originates from a study of blood T cell repertoires in COVID-19. The V gene is TRBV19, the J gene TRBJ1-1, with unresolved D. The sequence derives from a man aged 40-55 years who had recovered from COVID-19. Sequencing was performed on PBMCs or T cells enriched from blood (not recorded which). Written as DNA, the CDR3 is TGTGCCAGTAGGTCGCGAGGGCCCAAGTTCTTT. Amino acid sequence: CASRSRGPKFF. Full variable domain (outside the CDR3, taken from reference TRBV19 and TRBJ1-1): DGGITQSPKYLFRKEGQNVTLSCEQNLNHDAMYWYRQDPGQGLRLIYYSQIVNDFQKGDIAEGYSVSREKKESFPLTVTSAQKNPTAFYLCASRSRGPKFFGQGTRLTVV.